This TCR beta chain was found in a study of T cells in Graves' hyperthyroidism and ophthalmopathy. Points on this clonotype: A clone one base away is much larger, so this may be a read error.

Deletions cut 6 bases from V and 4 bases from J, with 8 bases between. Germline assignment: CDR1 SNHLY and CDR2 FYNNEI. This CDR3 contains 12 residues. Researchers amplified the TCR beta CDR3 regions from RNA transcripts. Using the HTBI primer set, a first-round RT-PCR was run on the TCR CDR3. Via MiXCR, TCRdb re-called the multiplex PCR reads, giving one row per CDR3 protein. The table lists a few hundred thousand distinct CDR3 sequences, less than 15% of them singletons. The diagnoses drew upon clinical symptoms, serum thyroxine and TRAb, thyroid ultrasound and orbital computed tomography. Each 10 ml fresh peripheral blood draw supplied the PBMCs.

This sequence originates from a woman aged 35 to 49 with Graves' hyperthyroidism that later progressed to Graves' ophthalmopathy. V is TRBV2 and J is TRBJ2-3; D is possibly TRBD2 (5 bases). Sequenced input: blood. CDR3 region: CASRKAADTQYF. CDR3 nucleotides: TGTGCCAGCAGGAAAGCGGCAGATACGCAGTATTTT.